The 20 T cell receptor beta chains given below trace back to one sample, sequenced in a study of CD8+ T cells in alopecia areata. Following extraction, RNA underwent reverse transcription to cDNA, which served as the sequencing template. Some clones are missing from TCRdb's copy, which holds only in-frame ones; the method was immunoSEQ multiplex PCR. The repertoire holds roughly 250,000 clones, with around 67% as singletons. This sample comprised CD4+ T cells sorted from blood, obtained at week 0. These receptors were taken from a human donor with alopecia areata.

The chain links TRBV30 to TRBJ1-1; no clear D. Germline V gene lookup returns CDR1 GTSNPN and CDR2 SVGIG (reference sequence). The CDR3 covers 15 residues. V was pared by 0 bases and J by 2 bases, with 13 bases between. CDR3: CAWSVLFPANTEAFF. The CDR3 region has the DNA TGTGCCTGGAGTGTACTTTTTCCGGCTAACACTGAAGCTTTCTTT.

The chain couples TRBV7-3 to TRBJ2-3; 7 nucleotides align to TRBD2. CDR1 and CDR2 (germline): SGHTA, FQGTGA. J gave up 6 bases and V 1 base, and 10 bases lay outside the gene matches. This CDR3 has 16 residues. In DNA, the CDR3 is TGTGCCAGCAGCTTAAGACCCAGCGGGACCGGGGATACGCAGTATTTT. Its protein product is CASSLRPSGTGDTQYF.

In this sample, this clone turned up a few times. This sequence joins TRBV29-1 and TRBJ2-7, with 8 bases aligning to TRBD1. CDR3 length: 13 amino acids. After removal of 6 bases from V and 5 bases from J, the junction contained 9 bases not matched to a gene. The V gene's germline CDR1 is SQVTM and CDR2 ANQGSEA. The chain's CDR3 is CSVLPDRAHEQYF. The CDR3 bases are TGCAGCGTACTACCGGACAGGGCCCACGAGCAGTACTTC.

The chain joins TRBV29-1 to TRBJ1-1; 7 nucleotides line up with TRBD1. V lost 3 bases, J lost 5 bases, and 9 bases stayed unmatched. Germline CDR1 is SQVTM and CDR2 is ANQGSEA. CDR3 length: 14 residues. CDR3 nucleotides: TGCAGCGTTGATACAGGGGCCCTGGGGACTGAAGCTTTCTTT. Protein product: CSVDTGALGTEAFF.

CDR3 amino acids: CASMVEMATEAFF. The CDR3 DNA sequence: TGTGCCAGTATGGTTGAGATGGCCACTGAAGCTTTCTTT. This sequence joins TRBV19 and TRBJ1-1; the D is unclear. In germline, CDR1 is LNHDA, CDR2 SQIVND (reference sequence). Trimming cost V 7 bases and J 4 bases, with 13 bases left between them. The length of the CDR3 is 13 residues.

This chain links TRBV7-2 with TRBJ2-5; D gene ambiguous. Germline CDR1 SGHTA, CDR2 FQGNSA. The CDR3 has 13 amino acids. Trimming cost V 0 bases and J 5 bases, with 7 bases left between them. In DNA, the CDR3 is TGTGCCAGCAGCTTAGCGAGGCGGGAGACCCAGTACTTC. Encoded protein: CASSLARRETQYF.

The DNA of the CDR3 is TGTGCCAGCACCCCGGACCCTTTCTACAATGAGCAGTTCTTC. Translated, it gives CASTPDPFYNEQFF. J is TRBJ2-1 and V is TRBV6-5; D gene ambiguous. The germline V and J ends were trimmed by 7 bases and 3 bases, with 13 bases remaining between them. The CDR3 is made up of 14 amino acids. Germline CDR1 is MNHEY and CDR2 is SVGAGI.

For the CDR3, the DNA is TGCGCCAGCAGCCCAGATGGGGTCTCTGGGGCCAACGTCCTGACTTTC. This codes for CASSPDGVSGANVLTF. The J gene is TRBJ2-6, the V gene TRBV5-1; D is uncertain. V was cut by 4 bases and J by 0 bases, with 11 bases left in between. CDR1 and CDR2 from the germline V gene are SGHRS and YFSETQ. The CDR3 extends over 16 amino acids.

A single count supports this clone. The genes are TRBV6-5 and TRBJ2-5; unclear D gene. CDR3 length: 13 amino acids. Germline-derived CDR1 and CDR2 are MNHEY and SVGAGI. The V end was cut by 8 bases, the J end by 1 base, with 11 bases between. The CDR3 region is CASRRWVQETQYF. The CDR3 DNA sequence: TGTGCCAGCCGGCGGTGGGTCCAAGAGACCCAGTACTTC.

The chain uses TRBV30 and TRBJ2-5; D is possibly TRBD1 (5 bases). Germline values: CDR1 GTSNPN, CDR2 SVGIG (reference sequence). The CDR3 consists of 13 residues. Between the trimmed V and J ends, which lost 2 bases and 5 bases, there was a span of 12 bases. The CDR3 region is CAWSTWGGETQYF. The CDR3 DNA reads TGTGCCTGGAGTACTTGGGGCGGCGAGACCCAGTACTTC. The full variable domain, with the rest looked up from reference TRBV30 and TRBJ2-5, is SQTIHQWPATLVQPVGSPLSLECTVEGTSNPNLYWYRQAAGRGLQLLFYSVGIGQISSEVPQNLSASRPQDRQFILSSKKLLLSDSGFYLCAWSTWGGETQYFGPGTRLLVL.

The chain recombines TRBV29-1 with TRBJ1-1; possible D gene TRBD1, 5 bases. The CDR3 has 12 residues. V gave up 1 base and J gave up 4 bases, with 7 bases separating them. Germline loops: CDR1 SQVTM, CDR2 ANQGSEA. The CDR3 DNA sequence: TGCAGCGTTGAAGTCGGGGGCACTGAAGCTTTCTTT. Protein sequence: CSVEVGGTEAFF.

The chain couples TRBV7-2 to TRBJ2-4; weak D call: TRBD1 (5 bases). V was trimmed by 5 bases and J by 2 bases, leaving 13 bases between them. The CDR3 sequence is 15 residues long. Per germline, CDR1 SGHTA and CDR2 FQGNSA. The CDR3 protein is CASSLSRVSKNIQYF. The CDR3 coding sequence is TGTGCCAGCAGCCTATCCAGGGTTTCCAAAAACATTCAGTACTTC.

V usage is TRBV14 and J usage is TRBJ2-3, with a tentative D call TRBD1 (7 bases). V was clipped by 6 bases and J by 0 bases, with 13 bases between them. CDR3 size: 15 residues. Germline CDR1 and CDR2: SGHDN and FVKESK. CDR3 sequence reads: CASSPGGKSTDTQYF. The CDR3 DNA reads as TGTGCCAGCAGTCCAGGGGGGAAAAGCACAGATACGCAGTATTTT.

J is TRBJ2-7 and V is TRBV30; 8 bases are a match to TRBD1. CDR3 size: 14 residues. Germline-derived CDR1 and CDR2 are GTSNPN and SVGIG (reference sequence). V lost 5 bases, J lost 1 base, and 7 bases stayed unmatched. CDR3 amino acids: CAWSRGPNSYEQYF. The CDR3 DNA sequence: TGTGCCTGGTCCAGGGGGCCAAATTCCTACGAGCAGTACTTC.

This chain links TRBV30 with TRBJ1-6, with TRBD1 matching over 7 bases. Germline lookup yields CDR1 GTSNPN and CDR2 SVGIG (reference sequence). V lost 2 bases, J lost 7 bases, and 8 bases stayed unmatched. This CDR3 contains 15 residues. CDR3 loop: CAWSRTQGKNSPLHF. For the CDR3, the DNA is TGTGCCTGGAGTCGAACACAGGGGAAAAATTCACCCCTCCACTTT.

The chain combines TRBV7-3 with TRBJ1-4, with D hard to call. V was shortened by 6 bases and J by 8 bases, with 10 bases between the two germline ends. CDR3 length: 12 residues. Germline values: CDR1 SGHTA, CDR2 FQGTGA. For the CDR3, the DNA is TGTGCCAGCAGGCCTGATGACGAAAAACTGTTTTTT. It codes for CASRPDDEKLFF.

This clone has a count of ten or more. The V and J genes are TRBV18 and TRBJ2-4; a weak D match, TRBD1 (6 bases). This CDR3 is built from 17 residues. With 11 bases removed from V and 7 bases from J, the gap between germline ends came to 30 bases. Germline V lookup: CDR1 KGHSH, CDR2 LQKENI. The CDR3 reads CARLLLGAPGPQNIQYF. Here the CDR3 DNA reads TGTGCCCGCCTTTTGCTGGGGGCCCCGGGCCCCCAGAACATTCAGTACTTC.

CDR3 DNA: TGTGCCAGTAGTAACCAAAGACCTTATGGCTACACCTTC. It encodes CASSNQRPYGYTF. The chain uses TRBV19 and TRBJ1-2, with D hard to call. Trimming took off 4 bases at V and 5 bases at J, with 11 bases between the two ends. Looked up from germline, CDR1 is LNHDA and CDR2 is SQIVND (reference sequence). The CDR3 extends over 13 amino acids.

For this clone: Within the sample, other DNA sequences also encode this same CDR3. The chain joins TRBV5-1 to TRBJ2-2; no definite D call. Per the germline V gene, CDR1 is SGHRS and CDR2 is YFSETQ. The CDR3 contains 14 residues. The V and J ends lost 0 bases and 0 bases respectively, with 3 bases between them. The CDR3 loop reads CASSLVANTGELFF. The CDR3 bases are TGCGCCAGCAGCTTGGTGGCGAACACCGGGGAGCTGTTTTTT.

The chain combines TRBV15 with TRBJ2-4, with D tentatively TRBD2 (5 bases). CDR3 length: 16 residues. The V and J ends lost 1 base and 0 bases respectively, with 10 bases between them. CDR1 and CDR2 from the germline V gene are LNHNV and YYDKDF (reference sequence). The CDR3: CATSRGGLTAKNIQYF. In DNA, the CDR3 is TGTGCCACCAGCAGAGGAGGGCTTACAGCCAAAAACATTCAGTACTTC.